These T cell receptor beta chains were read from a single sample in a study of T cells in Graves' hyperthyroidism and ophthalmopathy. TCRdb ran MiXCR on the multiplex PCR reads and lists one entry per CDR3 protein. Of approximately 870,000 distinct CDR3 sequences detected, 38% appear once; the ten largest clones hold 8% to 9%. The sample taken for sequencing was blood. The receptors originated from a young man with Graves' hyperthyroidism. CDR3s include the opening cysteine and the closing phenylalanine or tryptophan. D genes are given only for firm matches. The size of a clone is reported for some rows only, either as once, few or many, or as a class for expanded clones.

len | j_gene | v_gene | abundance | d_gene | CDR3nt | CDR3aa
15 | TRBJ2-5 | TRBV7-9 | few | . | TGTGCCAGCAGCTCCTACAGGGACCGGCAAGAGACCCAGTACTTC | CASSSYRDRQETQYF
14 | TRBJ1-2 | TRBV2 | many | . | TGTGCCAGCAGTGATGGCCAAGGGAGGTATGGCTACACCTTC | CASSDGQGRYGYTF
14 | TRBJ2-7 | TRBV19 | few | . | TGTGCCAGTAGTACCCGGGGCGGGCGAGACGAGCAGTACTTC | CASSTRGGRDEQYF
16 | TRBJ1-2 | TRBV7-3 | . | . | TGCGCCAGCAGCCGGACGGCACGGGACGGTTACTATGGCTACACCTTC | CASSRTARDGYYGYTF
14 | TRBJ1-4 | TRBV2 | . | . | TGTGCCAGCAGTGTCGTGGCCCGGAATGAAAAACTGTTTTTT | CASSVVARNEKLFF
15 | TRBJ2-2 | TRBV2 | . | TRBD1 | TGTGCCAGCAGTCGGACAGGGTGGAACACCGGGGAGCTGTTTTTT | CASSRTGWNTGELFF
12 | TRBJ2-5 | TRBV19 | few | . | TGTGCCACCTCGGTGGGGGTCGAGACCCAGTACTTC | CATSVGVETQYF
13 | TRBJ1-1 | TRBV7-8 | many | . | TGTGCCAGCAGCTTTTTACCGAACACTGAAGCTTTCTTT | CASSFLPNTEAFF
14 | TRBJ1-3 | TRBV19 | . | . | TGTGCCAGTAACTCCCGGGGGGGCGGAAACACCATATATTTT | CASNSRGGGNTIYF
15 | TRBJ1-2 | TRBV6-1 | many | . | TGTGCCAGCAGTGGCGAACAGGGACGGCGCTATGGCTACACCTTC | CASSGEQGRRYGYTF
13 | TRBJ1-3 | TRBV7-9 | many | . | TGTGCCAGCAGCTTACGACAGGGAAACACCATATATTTT | CASSLRQGNTIYF
17 | TRBJ2-3 | TRBV7-8 | once | . | TGTGCCGGCAGCTCCTCCCCGGCCGGGCATGGGACGGATACGCAGTATTTT | CAGSSSPAGHGTDTQYF
14 | TRBJ1-1 | TRBV7-2 | . | . | TGTGCCAGCAGCTTAGATCAACAGGGCATGGGGGCTTTCTTT | CASSLDQQGMGAFF
15 | TRBJ2-5 | TRBV11-2 | . | TRBD2 | TGTGCCAGCAGCTTAGATTCGGGAGGACCGTTGCCCCAGTACTTC | CASSLDSGGPLPQYF
14 | TRBJ2-2 | TRBV25-1 | many | . | TGTGCCAGCAGAGCCACAGTGAACACCGGGGAGCTGTTTTTT | CASRATVNTGELFF
16 | TRBJ1-4 | TRBV14 | . | . | TGTGCCAGCAGCCAAGTAACCCTCCAGGCTAATGAAAAACTGTTTTTT | CASSQVTLQANEKLFF
14 | TRBJ1-5 | TRBV7-9 | few | . | TGTGCCAGCAGCCCCGCCGGACTAAATCAGCCCCAGCATTTT | CASSPAGLNQPQHF